Listed below are T cell receptor beta chains from one sample, sequenced in a study of cytomegalovirus exposure and HLA in healthy donors. Only in-frame clones appear in the TCRdb table, and some are missing; sequencing was by immunoSEQ multiplex PCR. The repertoire consists of about 95,000 clones, with about 76% occurring once and the leading ten covering under 5.5%. Sequenced material: PBMCs. The source is a woman aged 70-85 years in good health and CMV-seropositive. The CDR3 runs from the conserved cysteine through the conserved F or W. A D gene is named only where the DNA matches it firmly. Only some rows state a clone size, as once, few, many or a class for expanded clones.

clone_size: .
j_call: TRBJ2-7
d_call: TRBD2
v_call: TRBV7-2
cdr3_nt: TGTGCCAGCAGCAAACCCGGGACTAGCGGGCTCGAGCAGTACTTC
cdr3_aa: CASSKPGTSGLEQYF

clone_size: .
j_call: TRBJ2-1
d_call: .
v_call: TRBV7-3
cdr3_nt: TGTGCCAGCAGCTTACGTGGCAGCTCCTACAATGAGCAGTTCTTC
cdr3_aa: CASSLRGSSYNEQFF

clone_size: .
j_call: TRBJ1-5
d_call: TRBD1
v_call: TRBV19
cdr3_nt: TGTGCCAGTAGTACTACAGGGGGCAATCAGCCCCAGCATTTT
cdr3_aa: CASSTTGGNQPQHF

clone_size: few
j_call: TRBJ1-4
d_call: .
v_call: TRBV28
cdr3_nt: TGTGCCAGCAGGGCACAGGGAACTAATGAAAAACTGTTTTTT
cdr3_aa: CASRAQGTNEKLFF

clone_size: .
j_call: TRBJ1-4
d_call: .
v_call: TRBV6-5
cdr3_nt: TGTGCCAGCAGTAGGGACCTGGGAGGGGAAAAACTGTTTTTT
cdr3_aa: CASSRDLGGEKLFF

clone_size: .
j_call: TRBJ2-5
d_call: .
v_call: TRBV7-3
cdr3_nt: TGTGCCAGCAGCCCAATGTCGGGGGATCAAGGGACCCAGTACTTC
cdr3_aa: CASSPMSGDQGTQYF

clone_size: .
j_call: TRBJ1-5
d_call: .
v_call: TRBV28
cdr3_nt: TGTGCCAGCAGTTCGGGTGACAGCCGAGTCGTCAATCAGCCCCAGCATTTT
cdr3_aa: CASSSGDSRVVNQPQHF

clone_size: .
j_call: TRBJ2-1
d_call: TRBD2
v_call: TRBV9
cdr3_nt: TGTGCCAGCAGTCCTTCTAGCGGGACCTACAATGAGCAGTTCTTC
cdr3_aa: CASSPSSGTYNEQFF

clone_size: .
j_call: TRBJ1-2
d_call: .
v_call: TRBV7-9
cdr3_nt: TGTGCCAGCAGCTTTGAAGACAGGCCTAACTATGGCTACACCTTC
cdr3_aa: CASSFEDRPNYGYTF

clone_size: .
j_call: TRBJ1-4
d_call: .
v_call: TRBV28
cdr3_nt: TGTGCCAGCAGTTCCCCTGCAGGGGCGCCTAATGAAAAACTGTTTTTT
cdr3_aa: CASSSPAGAPNEKLFF

clone_size: .
j_call: TRBJ2-1
d_call: .
v_call: TRBV19
cdr3_nt: TGTGCCAGTAGTATAGGACTAAACAATGAGCAGTTCTTC
cdr3_aa: CASSIGLNNEQFF

clone_size: .
j_call: TRBJ2-4
d_call: .
v_call: TRBV6-5
cdr3_nt: TGTGCCAGCGGTGACAGAAACATTCAGTACTTC
cdr3_aa: CASGDRNIQYF

clone_size: few
j_call: TRBJ2-6
d_call: .
v_call: TRBV19
cdr3_nt: TGTGCCAGTAGTAAGGGGTATACCCCCTCTGGGGCCAACGTCCTGACTTTC
cdr3_aa: CASSKGYTPSGANVLTF

clone_size: .
j_call: TRBJ2-7
d_call: .
v_call: TRBV5-6
cdr3_nt: TGTGCCAGCAGCTTGGTGTCTACTCGAGAGCAGTACTTC
cdr3_aa: CASSLVSTREQYF

clone_size: .
j_call: TRBJ1-1
d_call: .
v_call: TRBV30
cdr3_nt: TGTGCCTGGGCGGCGGGGCGAGGCACTGAAGCTTTCTTT
cdr3_aa: CAWAAGRGTEAFF

clone_size: .
j_call: TRBJ1-2
d_call: TRBD1
v_call: TRBV4-2
cdr3_nt: TGTGCCAGCAGCCAAGATCAGGGACAGATCTATGGCTACACCTTC
cdr3_aa: CASSQDQGQIYGYTF

clone_size: once
j_call: TRBJ2-7
d_call: .
v_call: TRBV18
cdr3_nt: TGTGCCAGCTCACAGGGGACTGGCTCCTACGAGCAGTACTTC
cdr3_aa: CASSQGTGSYEQYF

clone_size: .
j_call: TRBJ2-3
d_call: .
v_call: TRBV5-1
cdr3_nt: TGCGCCAGCAGCTCCAGAGAGGTAACAGATACGCAGTATTTT
cdr3_aa: CASSSREVTDTQYF

clone_size: .
j_call: TRBJ2-1
d_call: TRBD2
v_call: TRBV5-1
cdr3_nt: TGCGCCAGCAGCTTGGCCCCAGCAAGCGGGAGAGGTAATGAGCAGTTCTTC
cdr3_aa: CASSLAPASGRGNEQFF

clone_size: .
j_call: TRBJ1-2
d_call: .
v_call: TRBV29-1
cdr3_nt: TGCAGCGTTGAAGATCCGGGTCTTGGCTACACCTTC
cdr3_aa: CSVEDPGLGYTF

clone_size: .
j_call: TRBJ2-7
d_call: .
v_call: TRBV7-2
cdr3_nt: TGTGCCAGCAGCCCGCGCCGGGAGAACAACTACCAGCAGTACTTC
cdr3_aa: CASSPRRENNYQQYF

clone_size: .
j_call: TRBJ2-1
d_call: TRBD2
v_call: TRBV10-1
cdr3_nt: TGCGCCAGCAGTGAATCCTCGGCGGGAGGGTGGGGCAATGAGCAGTTCTTC
cdr3_aa: CASSESSAGGWGNEQFF

clone_size: .
j_call: TRBJ2-1
d_call: TRBD2
v_call: TRBV11-2
cdr3_nt: TGTGCCAGCAGCTGGACTAGCGGGTCCTACAATGAGCAGTTCTTC
cdr3_aa: CASSWTSGSYNEQFF

clone_size: .
j_call: TRBJ2-1
d_call: .
v_call: TRBV19
cdr3_nt: TGTGCCAGTAGTACCCGGGGAGAGTACAATGAGCAGTTCTTC
cdr3_aa: CASSTRGEYNEQFF

clone_size: .
j_call: TRBJ2-2
d_call: .
v_call: TRBV4-3
cdr3_nt: TGCGCCAGCAGCCCTAAAGTTACATCTCCCGGGGTCACCGGGGAGCTGTTTTTT
cdr3_aa: CASSPKVTSPGVTGELFF

clone_size: .
j_call: TRBJ2-7
d_call: .
v_call: TRBV28
cdr3_nt: TGTGCCAGCAGTTTGAAGGGGATGGCGTACGAGCAGTACTTC
cdr3_aa: CASSLKGMAYEQYF

clone_size: .
j_call: TRBJ1-1
d_call: TRBD1
v_call: TRBV5-1
cdr3_nt: TGCGCCAGCAGCTTACTAAACAGGGGCGACACTGAAGCTTTCTTT
cdr3_aa: CASSLLNRGDTEAFF

clone_size: .
j_call: TRBJ2-3
d_call: .
v_call: TRBV7-6
cdr3_nt: TGTGCCAGCAGCTTAGGGAGAAGCACAGATACGCAGTATTTT
cdr3_aa: CASSLGRSTDTQYF

clone_size: few
j_call: TRBJ2-7
d_call: TRBD2
v_call: TRBV4-3
cdr3_nt: TGCGCCAGCAGCCAAGATTGGACTAGCTCCTACGAGCAGTACTTC
cdr3_aa: CASSQDWTSSYEQYF

clone_size: once
j_call: TRBJ2-7
d_call: TRBD1
v_call: TRBV4-1
cdr3_nt: TGCGCCAGCAGCCAAGGTTCCGCCCACAGGGGCGAGCAGTACTTC
cdr3_aa: CASSQGSAHRGEQYF

clone_size: .
j_call: TRBJ2-7
d_call: .
v_call: TRBV29-1
cdr3_nt: TGCAGCGTCGAAACAGGGCGCTCCTACGAGCAGTACTTC
cdr3_aa: CSVETGRSYEQYF

clone_size: .
j_call: TRBJ1-4
d_call: TRBD1
v_call: TRBV28
cdr3_nt: TGTGCCAGCAGCCTCGTCGACAGGGTACACGAAAAACTGTTTTTT
cdr3_aa: CASSLVDRVHEKLFF

clone_size: .
j_call: TRBJ1-1
d_call: .
v_call: TRBV6-1
cdr3_nt: TGTGCCAGCAGTGGTCTGGGGGCCTCCACTGAAGCTTTCTTT
cdr3_aa: CASSGLGASTEAFF

clone_size: .
j_call: TRBJ1-3
d_call: .
v_call: TRBV4-2
cdr3_nt: TGTGCCAGCAGCCAACCAACAGTGGCTGGAAACACCATATATTTT
cdr3_aa: CASSQPTVAGNTIYF

clone_size: .
j_call: TRBJ2-1
d_call: TRBD2
v_call: TRBV11-3
cdr3_nt: TGTGCCAGCAGCACTGGACTAGCGGGAGGCAATGAGCAGTTCTTC
cdr3_aa: CASSTGLAGGNEQFF

clone_size: .
j_call: TRBJ2-2
d_call: .
v_call: TRBV14
cdr3_nt: TGTGCCAGCAGCCAAGGAAGCTTACAGGGTTCCACCGGGGAGCTGTTTTTT
cdr3_aa: CASSQGSLQGSTGELFF

clone_size: .
j_call: TRBJ1-5
d_call: .
v_call: TRBV18
cdr3_nt: TGTGCCAGCTCACCAATACCGTCGTCGTCGGGAAGCAATCAGCCCCAGCATTTT
cdr3_aa: CASSPIPSSSGSNQPQHF

clone_size: .
j_call: TRBJ2-3
d_call: TRBD2
v_call: TRBV11-3
cdr3_nt: TGTGCCAGCAGCCAACAGGGACTAGCGGGAACCGATACGCAGTATTTT
cdr3_aa: CASSQQGLAGTDTQYF

clone_size: .
j_call: TRBJ1-4
d_call: .
v_call: TRBV21-1
cdr3_nt: TGTGCCAGCAGCAAAGGGGGGGGAACAACTAATGAAAAACTGTTTTTT
cdr3_aa: CASSKGGGTTNEKLFF

clone_size: .
j_call: TRBJ2-3
d_call: TRBD2
v_call: TRBV7-3
cdr3_nt: TGTGCCAGCAGCTTATATCCTAGCGGTGGGGGTACAGATACGCAGTATTTT
cdr3_aa: CASSLYPSGGGTDTQYF

clone_size: .
j_call: TRBJ1-2
d_call: .
v_call: TRBV4-3
cdr3_nt: TGCGCCAGCAGCCAAGGTTTCAGGGGTAACTATGGCTACACCTTC
cdr3_aa: CASSQGFRGNYGYTF

clone_size: .
j_call: TRBJ2-5
d_call: .
v_call: TRBV30
cdr3_nt: TGTGCCTGGAGTATGCTAGCCGGGTTTCAGACCCAGTACTTC
cdr3_aa: CAWSMLAGFQTQYF

clone_size: .
j_call: TRBJ2-3
d_call: TRBD2
v_call: TRBV5-1
cdr3_nt: TGCGCCAGCAGCACGGGACTAGCGCAAAGCACAGATACGCAGTATTTT
cdr3_aa: CASSTGLAQSTDTQYF

clone_size: .
j_call: TRBJ1-3
d_call: .
v_call: TRBV6-1
cdr3_nt: TGTGCCAGCGAGCTTCACTCTGGAAACACCATATATTTT
cdr3_aa: CASELHSGNTIYF

clone_size: few
j_call: TRBJ2-3
d_call: .
v_call: TRBV25-1
cdr3_nt: TGTGCCAGCAGTGATGGTGGAGGGATCGGCACAGATACGCAGTATTTT
cdr3_aa: CASSDGGGIGTDTQYF

clone_size: .
j_call: TRBJ2-5
d_call: TRBD1
v_call: TRBV9
cdr3_nt: TGTGCCAGCAGTGGGGACAGTGTTGAGACCCAGTACTTC
cdr3_aa: CASSGDSVETQYF

clone_size: .
j_call: TRBJ2-1
d_call: TRBD2
v_call: TRBV5-4
cdr3_nt: TGTGCCAGCAGCTTTGAAAAAGCGGGAGGGTACAATGAGCAGTTCTTC
cdr3_aa: CASSFEKAGGYNEQFF

clone_size: .
j_call: TRBJ1-1
d_call: .
v_call: TRBV27
cdr3_nt: TGTGCCAGCAGTTTAACCCGCGCAGGGGTTATAAACACTGAAGCTTTCTTT
cdr3_aa: CASSLTRAGVINTEAFF

clone_size: .
j_call: TRBJ2-2
d_call: .
v_call: TRBV5-6
cdr3_nt: TGTGCCAGCAGCTTGATAAGGGGAAGAACCGGGGAGCTGTTTTTT
cdr3_aa: CASSLIRGRTGELFF

clone_size: .
j_call: TRBJ2-1
d_call: TRBD2
v_call: TRBV4-2
cdr3_nt: TGTGCCAGCAGCCAGACACCGGGACTAGCGAAATTCTTC
cdr3_aa: CASSQTPGLAKFF

clone_size: .
j_call: TRBJ2-7
d_call: TRBD2
v_call: TRBV5-4
cdr3_nt: TGTGCCAGCAGCCCTGGACTAGCGGGAGACGAGCAGTACTTC
cdr3_aa: CASSPGLAGDEQYF

clone_size: .
j_call: TRBJ1-2
d_call: .
v_call: TRBV27
cdr3_nt: TGTGCCAGCAGTCTCGGACCCTCACGAGGGGGCTACACCTTC
cdr3_aa: CASSLGPSRGGYTF

clone_size: .
j_call: TRBJ1-2
d_call: TRBD1
v_call: TRBV19
cdr3_nt: TGTGCCAGTAGTACCCAACCTGGACAGGGCAGCTATGGCTACACCTTC
cdr3_aa: CASSTQPGQGSYGYTF

clone_size: once
j_call: TRBJ2-2
d_call: .
v_call: TRBV14
cdr3_nt: TGTGCCAGCAGCCCTATTCTGTACACCGGGGAGCTGTTTTTT
cdr3_aa: CASSPILYTGELFF